This TCR beta chain was captured in a study of blood T cell repertoires in COVID-19. Across the study: COVID-19 samples collected from the United States, Italy and Spain covered acute and convalescent phases.

This CDR3 comprises 11 residues. Trimming took 3 bases from V and 11 from J, leaving 10 bases between them. Adults between about 18 and 89 years of age took part from 24 US areas. The protocol was immunoSEQ multiplex PCR, while the TCRdb copy is restricted to in-frame clones and leaves out a portion. The repertoire holds some 150,000 clones, with 70% to 90% as singletons. Sequencing was carried out using PBMCs or T cells enriched from blood (not recorded which). The rearrangement uses TRBV12-3 or TRBV12-4 and TRBJ1-1; perhaps TRBD1 as D (6 bases). This TCR was sampled from a woman aged 45-65 years who had recovered from COVID-19. DNA for the CDR3: TGTGCCAGCAGTTTGGTGGGGGCGGCTTTCTTT. Its protein is CASSLVGAAFF.